One sample yielded the 25 T cell receptor beta chains listed below, sequenced in a study of T cell repertoires in aging, cancer and after chemotherapy. Rearranged V-D-J TRB sequences were amplified with a mixed TRB-A/B primer pool. TCRdb re-derived calls from the multiplex PCR reads in MiXCR, one entry per CDR3 protein. The data show 10,000 to 13,000 distinct CDR3 sequences, more than 20% seen once. Peripheral blood genomic DNA, not sorted cells or RNA, was the template. The specimen sequenced was blood. The receptor source for this set is a human donor in good health.

Sample share makes this clonotype medium-sized. The chain recombines TRBV6-5 with TRBJ2-2, with D maybe TRBD2 (5 bases). Trimming shortened V by 0 bases and J by 5 bases, and 13 bases separated the two germline ends. Per the germline V gene, CDR1 is MNHEY and CDR2 is SVGAGI. CDR3 length equals 16 residues. Here the CDR3 DNA reads TGTGCCAGCAGTTACTCGCACCCCCGAGGGACCGGGGAGCTGTTTTTT. It yields the protein CASSYSHPRGTGELFF.

V is TRBV6-5 and J is TRBJ2-7, with unresolved D. From germline, CDR1 is MNHEY and CDR2 SVGAGI. V was cut by 5 bases and J by 4 bases, with 12 bases left in between. This CDR3 has 13 amino acids. CDR3 residues: CASSALVGYEQYF. CDR3 DNA: TGTGCCAGCAGTGCCCTGGTCGGTTACGAGCAGTACTTC.

This rearrangement joins TRBV20-1 to TRBJ2-5; 8 nucleotides line up with TRBD2. The CDR3 runs 14 residues. Germline assignment: CDR1 DFQATT and CDR2 SNEGSKA (reference sequence). V was clipped by 3 bases and J by 2 bases; unmatched bases: 5. CDR3 DNA: TGCAGTGCTAGTTCCAGCGGGGGTCAAGAGACCCAGTACTTC. This translates into CSASSSGGQETQYF.

This clonotype is deemed medium-sized. The chain recombines TRBV15 with TRBJ2-5; D assignment may be TRBD1 or TRBD2 (5 bases each). This CDR3 region has 15 residues. Germline V lookup: CDR1 LNHNV, CDR2 YYDKDF (reference sequence). V was shortened by 3 bases and J by 4 bases, with 15 bases between the two germline ends. CDR3 nucleotides: TGTGCCACCAGCAGTGGGTCCGGGGCAGTAGAGACCCAGTACTTC. It is translated as CATSSGSGAVETQYF.

The rearrangement uses TRBV5-1 and TRBJ2-6; no clear D gene. The length of the CDR3 is 15 residues. The ends were cut back, 1 base at V and 1 base at J, with 6 bases in the middle. CDR1 is SGHRS, CDR2 YFSETQ, per germline. The CDR3 DNA reads as TGCGCCAGCAGCTTGAGGGTTTCTGGGGCCAACGTCCTGACTTTC. Translating gives CASSLRVSGANVLTF.

J is TRBJ1-5 and V is TRBV7-9; 9 bases agree with TRBD1. CDR1 and CDR2 from the germline V gene are SEHNR and FQNEAQ (reference sequence). The CDR3 is 15 amino acids. With 5 bases clipped from V and 7 bases from J, the junction kept 9 bases outside the gene matches. The CDR3 loop is CASSPLPQGAQPQHF. The DNA of the CDR3 is TGTGCCAGCAGCCCCCTCCCACAGGGGGCACAGCCCCAGCATTTT.

This clonotype was found a few times. V gene TRBV20-1 combines with J gene TRBJ2-3; D remains unclear. Between the trimmed V and J ends, which lost 3 bases and 3 bases, there was a span of 10 bases. The germline gives CDR1 DFQATT, CDR2 SNEGSKA (reference sequence). The CDR3 spans 13 residues. Written as DNA, the CDR3 is TGCAGTGCTAGTTTAAGTCGAACAGATACGCAGTATTTT. Translation: CSASLSRTDTQYF.

Only a few counts were recorded for this clonotype. The chain combines TRBV6-1 with TRBJ2-4; D might be TRBD1 (6 bases). The CDR3 consists of 15 residues. Germline values: CDR1 MNHNS, CDR2 SASEGT. The V and J ends lost 7 bases and 0 bases respectively, with 13 bases between them. CDR3 sequence (DNA): TGTGCCAGCACCCCGGACAGAGTAGCCAAAAACATTCAGTACTTC. Encoded protein: CASTPDRVAKNIQYF.

CDR3 nucleotide sequence: TGTGCCAGCAGTTATTCCTGGACAGACGAAGCTTTCTTT. It translates to CASSYSWTDEAFF. The V and J genes are TRBV6-2 or TRBV6-3 and TRBJ1-1, with D perhaps TRBD1 (6 bases). Between the trimmed V and J ends, which lost 3 bases and 8 bases, there was a span of 13 bases. CDR3 length: 13 residues. CDR1 and CDR2 from the germline V gene are MNHEY and SVGEGT.

To note about this clonotype: An end of the junction does not agree with germline; a read error may underlie this. This rearrangement joins TRBV19 to TRBJ2-2; perhaps TRBD2 as D (5 bases). Germline values: CDR1 LNHDA, CDR2 SQIVND (reference sequence). This CDR3 is 14 amino acids long. The CDR3 bases are TGTGCCAGTAGTATCGGTGAGAGTTTCCGGGGAGCTGTTTTT. The encoded protein is CASSIGESFRGAVF.

By its share, this clonotype is medium-sized. The chain couples TRBV11-1 to TRBJ1-1; 10 bases line up with TRBD1. The junction had 8 bases not matched to a gene; V was cut back by 5 bases and J by 2 bases. This CDR3 contains 16 residues. The germline V gene encodes CDR1 SGHAT and CDR2 FQDESV (reference sequence). CDR3 region: CASSITTGGDNTEAFF. CDR3 nucleotides: TGTGCCAGCAGCATCACGACAGGGGGCGATAACACTGAAGCTTTCTTT. The complete variable domain, with remaining parts taken from reference TRBV11-1 and TRBJ1-1, reads EAEVAQSPRYKITEKSQAVAFWCDPISGHATLYWYRQILGQGPELLVQFQDESVVDDSQLPKDRFSAERLKGVDSTLKIQPAELGDSAMYLCASSITTGGDNTEAFFGQGTRLTVV.

The gene calls are TRBV11-3 and TRBJ2-3, with 7 bases identical to TRBD2. The CDR3 totals 15 residues. In germline, CDR1 is SGHNT, CDR2 YENEEA. The J segment lost 2 bases and the V segment lost 5 bases, leaving 7 bases of the junction unmatched. CDR3 loop: CASSASGTTTDTQYF. The CDR3 DNA is TGTGCCAGCAGCGCTAGCGGTACTACCACAGATACGCAGTATTTT.

This clonotype was observed a handful of times. J is TRBJ1-6 and V is TRBV5-4; D possibly corresponds to TRBD1 (5 bases). Germline CDR1 SGHNT, CDR2 YYREEE (reference sequence). Between the trimmed V and J ends, which lost 2 bases and 5 bases, there was a span of 11 bases. The CDR3 is 15 amino acids. CDR3 sequence reads: CASSLMGPHNSPLHF. The CDR3 coding sequence is TGTGCCAGCAGCTTAATGGGACCACATAATTCACCCCTCCACTTT.

The chain links TRBV25-1 to TRBJ2-4, with TRBD1 identical over 8 bases. In germline, CDR1 is MGHDK, CDR2 SYGVNS. J was trimmed by 4 bases and V by 3 bases; bases with no gene match: 5. CDR3 length: 15 residues. The CDR3 sequence: CASSEETGGKNIQYF. Written as DNA, the CDR3 is TGTGCCAGCAGTGAGGAAACAGGGGGAAAAAACATTCAGTACTTC.

This clonotype was counted between two and nine times. The rearrangement uses TRBV18 and TRBJ1-1; TRBD1 aligns across 9 bases. Germline lookup yields CDR1 KGHSH and CDR2 LQKENI. J was trimmed by 3 bases and V by 1 base; bases with no gene match: 3. This CDR3 is 15 amino acids long. The CDR3 is CASSPLGQGYTEAFF. Written as DNA, the CDR3 is TGTGCCAGCTCACCACTTGGACAGGGGTACACTGAAGCTTTCTTT.

The chain is built from TRBV5-1 and TRBJ2-1; 11 positions agree with TRBD2. This CDR3 comprises 16 residues. The germline CDR1 and CDR2 sequences are SGHRS and YFSETQ. The trim removed 2 bases at V and 10 bases at J, leaving 11 bases unmatched. The CDR3 sequence is CASSLYTSGGPREQFF. CDR3 coding DNA: TGCGCCAGCAGCTTATACACTAGCGGGGGACCGCGGGAGCAGTTCTTC.

The chain employs TRBV21-1 and TRBJ2-1; no DNA check was done on the table's D call, TRBD2. TRBV21-1 is classified as a pseudogene. The CDR3 is 15 amino acids. The CDR3 region is CASRTSGPSYNEQFF. CDR3 DNA sequence: TGTGCCAGCAGGACTAGCGGGCCTTCCTACAATGAGCAGTTCTTC.

The chain joins TRBV25-1 to TRBJ2-1, with 7 bases identical to TRBD2. The CDR3 is made up of 16 amino acids. The junction had 9 bases not matched to a gene; V was cut back by 4 bases and J by 3 bases. Germline loops: CDR1 MGHDK, CDR2 SYGVNS. DNA for the CDR3: TGTGCCAGCAGTGGTTCTAGCGGCATCTTCTACAATGAGCAGTTCTTC. Its protein is CASSGSSGIFYNEQFF.

The rearrangement links TRBV27 to TRBJ2-1; D is tentatively TRBD1 or TRBD2 (6 bases each). This CDR3 region has 14 residues. CDR1 is MNHEY and CDR2 is SMNVEV in the germline V gene (reference sequence). The ends were cut back, 7 bases at V and 7 bases at J, with 17 bases in the middle. In DNA form, the CDR3 reads TGTGCCAGCACCACGGGGGCCGGGCGGAATGAGCAGTTCTTC. It is translated as CASTTGAGRNEQFF.

The chain joins TRBV19 to TRBJ2-2, with 7 bases matching TRBD1. V gave up 5 bases and J gave up 5 bases; unmatched junction bases: 8. CDR3 length equals 15 residues. Germline-derived CDR1 and CDR2 are LNHDA and SQIVND (reference sequence). The CDR3 DNA sequence: TGTGCCAGTAGTCTCGGGGACAGAGAGACCGGGGAGCTGTTTTTT. Translated, it gives CASSLGDRETGELFF.

Sample share makes this clonotype medium-sized. The CDR3 DNA sequence: TGTGCCTGGAGGCAAGACAGGATTCGGTCTGGCTACACCTTC. Its translation is CAWRQDRIRSGYTF. V usage is TRBV30 and J usage is TRBJ1-2; D possibly corresponds to TRBD1 (6 bases). Germline CDR1 is GTSNPN and CDR2 is SVGIG (reference sequence). The length of the CDR3 is 14 residues. Trimming shortened V by 3 bases and J by 7 bases, and 18 bases separated the two germline ends. The entire variable domain, with the rest obtained from reference TRBV30 and TRBJ1-2, is as follows: SQTIHQWPATLVQPVGSPLSLECTVEGTSNPNLYWYRQAAGRGLQLLFYSVGIGQISSEVPQNLSASRPQDRQFILSSKKLLLSDSGFYLCAWRQDRIRSGYTFGSGTRLTVV.

With respect to this clonotype: A read error is possible here, since a much larger clone lies one base away. V is TRBV7-3 and J is TRBJ2-2; 7 bases align to TRBD1. V shed 4 bases, J shed 3 bases, and the junction held 8 bases outside the gene matches. The CDR3 spans 16 residues. CDR1 and CDR2 (germline): SGHTA, FQGTGA. The CDR3 coding sequence is TGTGCCAGCAGCTATAGCGAGGGGGCTTACACCGGGGAGCTGTTTTTT. Its protein product is CASSYSEGAYTGELFF. Filled out from reference TRBV7-3 and TRBJ2-2, the complete variable domain reads GAGVSQTPSNKVTEKGKYVELRCDPISGHTALYWYRQSLGQGPEFLIYFQGTGAADDSGLPNDRFFAVRPEGSVSTLKIQRTERGDSAVYLCASSYSEGAYTGELFFGEGSRLTVL.

Concerning this clonotype itself: A much bigger clone sits one base away, suggesting this may be a read error. This rearrangement joins TRBV19 to TRBJ1-1; the match to TRBD1 covers 7 bases. There are 13 residues in the CDR3. In germline, CDR1 is LNHDA, CDR2 SQIVND (reference sequence). V gave up 6 bases and J gave up 8 bases; unmatched junction bases: 9. CDR3 protein: CASRPRGQPEAFF. Here the CDR3 DNA reads TGTGCCAGTAGGCCAAGGGGGCAGCCCGAAGCTTTCTTT.

This clonotype is classed as medium-sized. The chain joins TRBV20-1 to TRBJ2-7; D possibly corresponds to TRBD1 (5 bases). Germline V gives CDR1 DFQATT, CDR2 SNEGSKA (reference sequence). Trimming left V 1 base short and J 0 bases short, with 7 bases between. The CDR3 length is 13 residues. The CDR3 nucleotides are TGCAGTGCTAGAGTAGACAGCTCCTACGAGCAGTACTTC. Translated: CSARVDSSYEQYF.

This clonotype was recorded a few times. This rearrangement joins TRBV11-2 to TRBJ2-3, with D maybe TRBD2 (5 bases). With 5 bases removed from V and 2 bases from J, the gap between germline ends came to 11 bases. CDR3 length equals 14 residues. Germline CDR1 SGHAT, CDR2 FQNNGV. CDR3: CASSLPGFTDTQYF. For the CDR3, the DNA is TGTGCCAGCAGCCTACCGGGGTTCACAGATACGCAGTATTTT.